This is a list of T cell receptor beta chains from one sample in a study of blood T cell repertoires in COVID-19. Sequencing used immunoSEQ multiplex PCR; TCRdb keeps in-frame clones, though not all of them. This sample carries more than 95,000 clones, roughly 80% of them seen once, and the ten largest clones take less than 20%. Input material: peripheral blood. These receptors were taken from an elderly woman with acute or convalescent COVID-19. Each CDR3 is given with its conserved first and last residue. The D gene is left open where the match is weak. Clone size is given for some rows only: seen once, a few or many times, or a class if the clone is expanded.

d_call clone_size j_call v_call cdr3_nt cdr3_aa
. . TRBJ1-1 TRBV19 TGTGCCAGTAGTATTTCCGACCGGACAGCTGAAGCTTTCTTT CASSISDRTAEAFF
. . TRBJ2-3 TRBV10-3 TGTGCCATCAGTCTCGGGACTCCCGGCACAGATACGCAGTATTTT CAISLGTPGTDTQYF
. . TRBJ2-2 TRBV5-4 TGTGCCAGCAGTTTTGCAACCATTCCCTGGGGAAGCGGTAACACCGGGGAGCTGTTTTTT CASSFATIPWGSGNTGELFF
. . TRBJ2-1 TRBV6-1 TGTGCCAGCAGTGAAGCGTGGTGGGCCGCAGCCAGCTTCTTC CASSEAWWAAASFF
TRBD2 . TRBJ2-2 TRBV9 TGTGCCAGCGGATCGGGACTAACCGGGGAGCTGTTTTTT CASGSGLTGELFF
TRBD1 . TRBJ2-3 TRBV24-1 TGTGCCACCAGTGATTTTGGACAGGTCTCAGATACGCAGTATTTT CATSDFGQVSDTQYF
. . TRBJ2-1 TRBV4-3 TGCGCCAGCACAGCGGACCCAAGCTACAATGAGCAGTTCTTC CASTADPSYNEQFF
TRBD1 . TRBJ1-6 TRBV3-1/TRBV3-2 TGTGCCAGCAGCCATAGTGACAGGGATAATTCACCCCTCCACTTT CASSHSDRDNSPLHF
TRBD1 . TRBJ1-3 TRBV7-9 TGTGCCAGCAGCTCGGACAGGGTGGCTGGAAACACCATATATTTT CASSSDRVAGNTIYF
. . TRBJ1-1 TRBV20-1 TGCAGTGCTAAGGGGGACACTGAAGCTTTCTTT CSAKGDTEAFF
TRBD2 . TRBJ2-1 TRBV29-1 TGCAGCGGGGAGGGTAATGAGCAGTTCTTC CSGEGNEQFF
TRBD2 . TRBJ2-3 TRBV29-1 TGCAGCGCCGGGACTAGCGGGGGGAATACGCAGTATTTT CSAGTSGGNTQYF
. . TRBJ1-5 TRBV7-9 TGTGCCAGCAGCGGGGACTTAAATCAGCCCCAGCATTTT CASSGDLNQPQHF
. once TRBJ2-1 TRBV11-2 TGTGCCAGCAGCGCACGGAGGGCCGGGTACAATGAGCAGTTCTTC CASSARRAGYNEQFF
TRBD2 . TRBJ2-3 TRBV27 TGTGCCAGCAGTTTATCGGCTAGCGGGACGAGGGGCACAGATACGCAGTATTTT CASSLSASGTRGTDTQYF
. . TRBJ2-5 TRBV3-1/TRBV3-2 TGTGCCAGCAGCCAAGATCCCCGGGTTGGAGAGACCCAGTACTTC CASSQDPRVGETQYF
. . TRBJ2-7 TRBV5-5 TGTGCCAGCAGCCTCTCAGGACAGCCTTTCTACGAGCAGTACTTC CASSLSGQPFYEQYF
. . TRBJ1-5 TRBV7-9 TGTGCCAGCAGCCTTGGGGGCGGGAGCAATCAGCCCCAGCATTTT CASSLGGGSNQPQHF
. . TRBJ2-3 TRBV28 TGTGCCAGCAGTGCGGGCACTAGCACAGATACGCAGTATTTT CASSAGTSTDTQYF
. . TRBJ1-5 TRBV6-6 TGTGCCAGCAGTTACCAGTCTCAGCCCCAGCATTTT CASSYQSQPQHF
. . TRBJ1-1 TRBV6-9 TGTGCCAGCAGTTATTCCTTTGACAGGGAAGCTTTCTTT CASSYSFDREAFF
TRBD2 . TRBJ2-5 TRBV6-5 TGTGCCAGCAGTCCAGGACTAGGAGTGACCCAGTACTTC CASSPGLGVTQYF
. . TRBJ2-2 TRBV11-2 TGTGCCAGCAGCTTGCGTTACAGCGGGCTGAACACCGGGGAGCTGTTTTTT CASSLRYSGLNTGELFF
. . TRBJ2-1 TRBV6-6 TGTGCCAGCAGGAGAACGGGGGAATCCTACAATGAGCAGTTCTTC CASRRTGESYNEQFF
TRBD2 . TRBJ2-1 TRBV5-4 TGTGCCAGCAGCCCACTAGCGGGAGGAATAGAGGAGCAGTTCTTC CASSPLAGGIEEQFF
. . TRBJ2-1 TRBV4-2 TGTGCCAGCAGCGAGGTGTCCAATGAGCAGTTCTTC CASSEVSNEQFF